This TCR beta chain emerged from a study of T cells after yellow fever vaccination. Points from the study as a whole: Post-booster repertoires contained most primary-vaccination clones again (96% CD4, around 89% CD8).

Conversion of TCR transcripts into cDNA relied on 5'RACE template switching, which added a universal primer site and UMIs. One entry per CDR3 protein, called by TCRdb with MiXCR from the 5' RACE reads. The sample carries about 300,000 distinct CDR3 sequences, about 6.6% recorded once. This clonotype was seen only a few times. Its antigen is unknown. The CDR3 has 13 residues. Trimming shortened V by 6 bases and J by 2 bases, and 8 bases separated the two germline ends. Germline V gene sequence: CDR1 LNHDA, CDR2 SQIVND (reference sequence). The material sequenced was PBMCs, taken roughly seven weeks after the first yellow fever vaccination. The receptor's source is a man aged 18 to 30 who received the YFV17D yellow fever vaccine. The chain combines TRBV19 with TRBJ2-4; D ambiguous. In DNA, the CDR3 is TGTGCCAGTAGGGGCTCCTCCAAAAACATTCAGTACTTC. Translation gives CASRGSSKNIQYF.